The sequence of this T cell receptor beta chain was determined in a study of T cell responses to AZD1222 COVID-19 vaccine. Study-level findings and limits: Clonal diversity was possibly underestimated, and the donors were mostly white British, with more females.

V gave up 2 bases and J gave up 1 base, with 5 bases separating them. Germline values: CDR1 SGHTA, CDR2 FQGNSA. The CDR3 spans 13 residues. Method: immunoSEQ multiplex PCR; TCRdb's copy keeps in-frame clones and lacks some. The sample has 90,000 to 150,000 clones, more than 70% seen once. This clone was detected once. Its antigen is currently unknown. The TCR originated in an adult who received the AZD1222 COVID-19 vaccine. The sequencing used peripheral blood, collected 28 days after the second AZD1222 dose. The chain recombines TRBV7-2 with TRBJ1-1; D gene unclear. The CDR3: CASSLMENTEAFF. CDR3 bases: TGTGCCAGCAGCTTAATGGAGAACACTGAAGCTTTCTTT.